Below, 30 T cell receptor beta chains from the same sample are listed, as sequenced in a study of blood T cell repertoires in COVID-19. Some clones are missing from TCRdb's copy, which holds only in-frame ones; the method was immunoSEQ multiplex PCR. The sample consists of 390,000 or so clones, more than 80% of them appearing once. The sequencing input was PBMCs or T cells enriched from blood (not recorded which). The receptor source for this set is a man aged 18 to 30 who had recovered from COVID-19.

The rearrangement uses TRBV28 and TRBJ1-5, with TRBD1 matching over 11 bases. In germline, CDR1 is MDHEN, CDR2 SYDVKM. V lost 6 bases, J lost 5 bases, and 3 bases stayed unmatched. The CDR3 length is 14 residues. CDR3 protein: CASSVDRGHQPQHF. For the CDR3, the DNA is TGTGCCAGCAGCGTGGACAGGGGGCATCAGCCCCAGCATTTT.

The rearrangement joins TRBV7-9 to TRBJ1-1; D might be TRBD1 (6 bases). Deletions cut 3 bases from V and 4 bases from J, with 9 bases between. The CDR3 spans 13 residues. Germline V CDR1 and CDR2: SEHNR, FQNEAQ (reference sequence). The DNA for the CDR3 is TGTGCCAGCAGCTTTAAACAGGGCACTGAAGCTTTCTTT. Its protein product is CASSFKQGTEAFF.

The chain is built from TRBV5-5 and TRBJ2-5; unclear D gene. Germline-derived CDR1 and CDR2 are SGHKS and YYEKEE (reference sequence). This CDR3 is built from 13 residues. V gave up 2 bases and J gave up 2 bases, with 7 bases separating them. In nucleotides, the CDR3 is TGTGCCAGCAGCTTTGGCCAGCAAGAGACCCAGTACTTC. Amino acids: CASSFGQQETQYF.

This clone was seen just once. The chain joins TRBV9 to TRBJ2-3; D might be TRBD2 (5 bases). The CDR3 is 18 residues long. V was clipped by 5 bases and J by 2 bases, with 24 bases between them. From germline, CDR1 is SGDLS and CDR2 YYNGEE. The chain's CDR3 is CASSASSLAPMYTDTQYF. CDR3 in DNA: TGTGCCAGCAGTGCTTCGAGTCTAGCACCTATGTACACAGATACGCAGTATTTT.

This clone was seen only a few times. The CDR3 sequence is CASSEGTGNTGELFF. CDR3 DNA sequence: TGTGCCAGCAGTGAAGGGACAGGGAACACCGGGGAGCTGTTTTTT. The chain links TRBV6-1 to TRBJ2-2; TRBD1 matches at 7 bases. The CDR3 contains 15 residues. V dropped 1 base and J dropped 1; count of bases not matched to a gene: 0. From germline, CDR1 is MNHNS and CDR2 SASEGT.

The chain joins TRBV6-1 to TRBJ2-5, with 9 positions matching TRBD1. The V gene end was trimmed by 6 bases and the J gene end by 5 bases; junction bases not matched to a gene: 7. CDR3 length: 14 amino acids. Germline lookup yields CDR1 MNHNS and CDR2 SASEGT. For the CDR3, the DNA is TGTGCCAGCAGGAAGGGACAGGGCGGGGAGACCCAGTACTTC. Protein product: CASRKGQGGETQYF.

The chain joins TRBV28 to TRBJ2-6; a possible D gene is TRBD2 (5 bases). The CDR3 runs 16 residues. Germline V gene sequence: CDR1 MDHEN, CDR2 SYDVKM. Trimming stripped 7 bases from V and 0 bases from J, with 13 bases between. The CDR3 is CASIRGGPSGANVLTF. Written as DNA, the CDR3 is TGTGCCAGCATTCGCGGAGGACCCTCTGGGGCCAACGTCCTGACTTTC. The entire variable domain, with the rest obtained from reference TRBV28 and TRBJ2-6, is as follows: DVKVTQSSRYLVKRTGEKVFLECVQDMDHENMFWYRQDPGLGLRLIYFSYDVKMKEKGDIPEGYSVSREKKERFSLILESASTNQTSMYLCASIRGGPSGANVLTFGAGSRLTVL.

The chain links TRBV11-2 to TRBJ1-5, with D unclear. Trimming left V 5 bases short and J 0 bases short, with 5 bases between. Germline values: CDR1 SGHAT, CDR2 FQNNGV. This CDR3 contains 13 residues. CDR3: CASSLYSNQPQHF. CDR3 DNA sequence: TGTGCCAGCAGCCTCTATAGCAATCAGCCCCAGCATTTT.

The V and J genes are TRBV5-4 and TRBJ2-3; 7 nucleotides align to TRBD1. This CDR3 comprises 16 residues. Germline assignment: CDR1 SGHNT and CDR2 YYREEE (reference sequence). V was pared by 1 base and J by 3 bases, with 8 bases of the junction left unmatched. In DNA, the CDR3 is TGTGCCAGCAGCTTGTTAGACAGGGCTGGTACAGATACGCAGTATTTT. Amino acid sequence: CASSLLDRAGTDTQYF. The entire variable domain, with the rest obtained from reference TRBV5-4 and TRBJ2-3, is as follows: ETGVTQSPTHLIKTRGQQVTLRCSSQSGHNTVSWYQQALGQGPQFIFQYYREEENGRGNFPPRFSGLQFPNYSSELNVNALELDDSALYLCASSLLDRAGTDTQYFGPGTRLTVL.

The chain recombines TRBV3-1 (or the pseudogene TRBV3-2) with TRBJ1-3; no clear D gene. Germline values: CDR1 LGHDT, CDR2 YNNKEL (reference sequence). The V and J ends lost 1 base and 4 bases respectively, with 11 bases between them. This CDR3 spans 15 amino acids. CDR3: CASSQGVRGGNTIYF. The CDR3 region has the DNA TGTGCCAGCAGCCAAGGAGTAAGAGGGGGAAACACCATATATTTT.

The chain uses TRBV7-3 and TRBJ2-1; 7 bases line up with TRBD1. Germline CDR1 is SGHTA and CDR2 is FQGTGA. Trimming cost V 6 bases and J 6 bases; bases outside gene matches: 5. The CDR3 runs 13 residues. The CDR3 spells CASSRDSLNEQFF. For the CDR3, the DNA is TGTGCCAGCAGTAGGGACAGCCTCAATGAGCAGTTCTTC.

This chain connects TRBV12-3 or TRBV12-4 to TRBJ1-1, with 8 bases aligning to TRBD1. The CDR3 totals 13 residues. The trim removed 6 bases at V and 6 bases at J, leaving 6 bases unmatched. In nucleotides, the CDR3 is TGTGCCAGCAGAATCGACAGGGGTTCTGAAGCTTTCTTT. It specifies CASRIDRGSEAFF.

This chain joins TRBV18 and TRBJ1-1, with 7 bases matching TRBD1. The CDR3 runs 14 residues. Trimming at V came to 4 bases and at J to 3 bases, leaving 5 bases not matched to a gene. CDR1 KGHSH and CDR2 LQKENI come from the germline V gene. The CDR3 bases are TGTGCCAGCTCACGAACAGGGGTAGACACTGAAGCTTTCTTT. The encoded protein is CASSRTGVDTEAFF.

This clone was recorded once. The chain links TRBV6-5 to TRBJ1-2; 9 bases map to TRBD1. Trimming removed 6 bases from V and 8 bases from J; junction bases left unmatched: 7. The CDR3 is made up of 13 amino acids. CDR1 is MNHEY and CDR2 is SVGAGI in the germline V gene. CDR3 loop: CASSWDRATGYTF. Here the CDR3 DNA reads TGTGCCAGCAGCTGGGACAGGGCCACAGGCTACACCTTC.

This clone appeared a single time. This sequence joins TRBV28 and TRBJ2-7; possible D gene TRBD1, 6 bases. The CDR3 spans 11 residues. V gave up 6 bases and J gave up 12 bases, with 15 bases separating them. The V gene's germline CDR1 is MDHEN and CDR2 SYDVKM. Here the CDR3 DNA reads TGTGCCAGCAGCAAACAGGGCGAGTGGTACTTC. It specifies CASSKQGEWYF.

This chain connects TRBV15 to TRBJ2-3; 10 bases line up with TRBD2. The trim removed 1 base at V and 0 bases at J, leaving 4 bases unmatched. This CDR3 has 17 residues. Germline V gene sequence: CDR1 LNHNV, CDR2 YYDKDF (reference sequence). This CDR3 reads CATSRGGSGRSTDTQYF. The CDR3 DNA is TGTGCCACCAGCAGAGGGGGTAGCGGGAGGAGCACAGATACGCAGTATTTT.

The chain carries TRBV5-5 and TRBJ1-2, with 9 bases that match TRBD1. V was pared by 4 bases and J by 0 bases, with 4 bases of the junction left unmatched. The CDR3 runs 15 residues. Per the germline V gene, CDR1 is SGHKS and CDR2 is YYEKEE (reference sequence). The CDR3 nucleotides are TGTGCCAGCAGCCCACGGACAGGGGCTAACTATGGCTACACCTTC. As protein: CASSPRTGANYGYTF.

At least ten counts were recorded for this clone. This chain joins TRBV7-9 and TRBJ2-3; 9 bases are shared with TRBD2. The germline V gene has CDR1 SEHNR and CDR2 FQNEAQ (reference sequence). This CDR3 spans 14 amino acids. V shed 4 bases, J shed 2 bases, and the junction held 1 base outside the gene matches. CDR3 DNA: TGTGCCAGCAGCTCTAGCGGGGCCACAGATACGCAGTATTTT. Amino acid sequence: CASSSSGATDTQYF.

This rearrangement joins TRBV6-5 to TRBJ2-7; TRBD2 matches at 14 bases. CDR1 is MNHEY and CDR2 is SVGAGI in the germline V gene. The CDR3 has 16 residues. V lost 3 bases, J lost 3 bases, and 4 bases stayed unmatched. The CDR3 nucleotides are TGTGCCAGCAGTTATTCGGGACTAGCGGGGGTCTACGAGCAGTACTTC. As protein: CASSYSGLAGVYEQYF.

A note on this clone: The same CDR3 is also encoded by other DNA sequences in this sample. The chain is built from TRBV7-2 and TRBJ1-5, with 8 bases matching TRBD1. Losses at the gene ends were 4 bases for V and 4 bases for J; bases not matched to a gene: 0. The CDR3 sequence is 13 residues long. Germline V gene lookup returns CDR1 SGHTA and CDR2 FQGNSA. CDR3 bases: TGTGCCAGCAGCTACAGGGGGAATCAGCCCCAGCATTTT. Translating gives CASSYRGNQPQHF.

The chain combines TRBV14 with TRBJ2-3, with D possibly matching TRBD2 (5 bases). The CDR3 length is 13 residues. Trimming stripped 2 bases from V and 6 bases from J, with 9 bases between. Germline V gene lookup returns CDR1 SGHDN and CDR2 FVKESK. The DNA of the CDR3 is TGTGCCAGCAGCCAATCACTAGTGGATACGCAGTATTTT. This encodes CASSQSLVDTQYF.

V gene TRBV18 combines with J gene TRBJ1-5; tentative D call: TRBD1 (5 bases). CDR1 is KGHSH and CDR2 is LQKENI in the germline V gene. V was shortened by 6 bases and J by 5 bases, with 11 bases between the two germline ends. This CDR3 has 13 residues. CDR3 in amino acids: CASSAGRDQPQHF. The CDR3 nucleotides are TGTGCCAGCTCCGCAGGGCGAGATCAGCCCCAGCATTTT. Together with reference TRBV18 and TRBJ1-5, the CDR3 gives the full variable domain: NAGVMQNPRHLVRRRGQEARLRCSPMKGHSHVYWYRQLPEEGLKFMVYLQKENIIDESGMPKERFSAEFPKEGPSILRIQQVVRGDSAAYFCASSAGRDQPQHFGDGTRLSIL.

The J gene is TRBJ1-1, the V gene TRBV12-5; 7 nucleotides line up with TRBD1. In germline, CDR1 is LGHNT, CDR2 FRNRAP. V trimming: 4 bases; J trimming: 4 bases; junction bases outside the gene matches: 9. The CDR3 length is 15 residues. The CDR3 here is CASGSREGASTEAFF. The CDR3 DNA reads as TGTGCTAGTGGTTCCCGGGAGGGGGCGAGCACTGAAGCTTTCTTT.

This clone was seen once. The chain carries TRBV10-3 and TRBJ2-7; 9 positions agree with TRBD1. Trimming removed 5 bases from V and 5 bases from J; junction bases left unmatched: 10. Germline values: CDR1 ENHRY, CDR2 SYGVKD. The CDR3 consists of 15 residues. The CDR3 sequence is CAISTTGQGGHEQYF. CDR3 sequence (DNA): TGTGCCATCAGTACCACGGGACAGGGTGGCCACGAGCAGTACTTC.

This clone is labeled medium-sized. This chain joins TRBV28 and TRBJ2-7, with TRBD2 identical over 16 bases. The CDR3 spans 17 residues. Germline values: CDR1 MDHEN, CDR2 SYDVKM. The trim removed 8 bases at V and 5 bases at J, leaving 12 bases unmatched. The CDR3 DNA sequence: TGTGCCAGCCTTACAGGGACTAGCGGGAGGGCCAGACACGAGCAGTACTTC. Its translation: CASLTGTSGRARHEQYF.

The chain carries TRBV2 and TRBJ2-2; 7 positions agree with TRBD2. V gave up 6 bases and J gave up 2 bases; unmatched junction bases: 15. Germline loops: CDR1 SNHLY, CDR2 FYNNEI. The CDR3 length is 18 residues. The CDR3 nucleotides read TGTGCCAGCAGCTCAAGGGCTAGCGGAGTAGTCAACACCGGGGAGCTGTTTTTT. Amino acids: CASSSRASGVVNTGELFF. Together with reference TRBV2 and TRBJ2-2, the CDR3 gives the full variable domain: EPEVTQTPSHQVTQMGQEVILRCVPISNHLYFYWYRQILGQKVEFLVSFYNNEISEKSEIFDDQFSVERPDGSNFTLKIRSTKLEDSAMYFCASSSRASGVVNTGELFFGEGSRLTVL.

The chain combines TRBV11-2 with TRBJ1-1; perhaps TRBD1 as D (6 bases). This CDR3 is 13 amino acids long. Germline CDR1 and CDR2: SGHAT and FQNNGV. Trimming took 5 bases from V and 8 from J, leaving 15 bases between them. CDR3 DNA sequence: TGTGCCAGCAGCCGTAGACAGGCGAGAGAAGCTTTCTTT. Amino acid sequence: CASSRRQAREAFF.

In this sample, this clone turned up a few times. The rearrangement uses TRBV28 and TRBJ1-6; 7 nucleotides match TRBD1. Germline CDR1 MDHEN, CDR2 SYDVKM. There are 18 residues in the CDR3. V dropped 2 bases and J dropped 0; count of bases not matched to a gene: 7. As DNA, the CDR3 is TGTGCCAGCAGTTTAGACAGGGTACAGGCCTCCTATAATTCACCCCTCCACTTT. Its protein product is CASSLDRVQASYNSPLHF.

CDR3 residues: CASSPRTEAFF. Here the CDR3 DNA reads TGTGCCAGCAGCCCCCGCACTGAAGCTTTCTTT. The rearrangement joins TRBV16 to TRBJ1-1; no clear D. Trimming took off 4 bases at V and 4 bases at J, with 4 bases between the two ends. Germline CDR1 is KGHSY and CDR2 is FQNENV. The CDR3 contains 11 residues.

This sequence joins TRBV6-5 and TRBJ1-3; possible D gene TRBD1, 6 bases. V was trimmed by 4 bases and J by 7 bases, leaving 14 bases between them. CDR1 and CDR2 from the germline V gene are MNHEY and SVGAGI. CDR3 length: 14 amino acids. As DNA, the CDR3 is TGTGCCAGCAGTTGGGACAATTCGGGGAACACCATATATTTT. It specifies CASSWDNSGNTIYF.